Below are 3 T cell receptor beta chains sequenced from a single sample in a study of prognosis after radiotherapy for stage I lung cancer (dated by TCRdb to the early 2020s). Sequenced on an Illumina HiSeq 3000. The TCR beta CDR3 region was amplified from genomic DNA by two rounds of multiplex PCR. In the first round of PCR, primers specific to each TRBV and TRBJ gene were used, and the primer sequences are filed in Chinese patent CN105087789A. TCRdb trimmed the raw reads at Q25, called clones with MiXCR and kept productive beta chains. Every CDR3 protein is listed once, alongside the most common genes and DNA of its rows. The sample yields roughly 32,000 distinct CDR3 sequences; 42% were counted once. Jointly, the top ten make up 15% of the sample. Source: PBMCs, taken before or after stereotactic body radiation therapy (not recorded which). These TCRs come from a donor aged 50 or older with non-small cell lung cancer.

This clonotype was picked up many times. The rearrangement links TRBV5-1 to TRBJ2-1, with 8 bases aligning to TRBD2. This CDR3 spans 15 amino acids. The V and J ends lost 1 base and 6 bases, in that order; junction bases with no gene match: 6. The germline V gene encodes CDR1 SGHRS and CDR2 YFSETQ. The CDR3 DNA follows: TGCGCCAGCAGCTTGACCGGGGGGGTCGCCAATGAGCAGTTCTTC. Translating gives CASSLTGGVANEQFF.

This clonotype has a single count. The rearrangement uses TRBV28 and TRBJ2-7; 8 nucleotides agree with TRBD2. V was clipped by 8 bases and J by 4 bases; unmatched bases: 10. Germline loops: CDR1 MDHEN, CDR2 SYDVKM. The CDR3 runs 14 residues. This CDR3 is CASAEREILYEQYF. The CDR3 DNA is TGTGCCAGCGCTGAGCGGGAGATTTTATACGAGCAGTACTTC. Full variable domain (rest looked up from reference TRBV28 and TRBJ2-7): DVKVTQSSRYLVKRTGEKVFLECVQDMDHENMFWYRQDPGLGLRLIYFSYDVKMKEKGDIPEGYSVSREKKERFSLILESASTNQTSMYLCASAEREILYEQYFGPGTRLTVT.

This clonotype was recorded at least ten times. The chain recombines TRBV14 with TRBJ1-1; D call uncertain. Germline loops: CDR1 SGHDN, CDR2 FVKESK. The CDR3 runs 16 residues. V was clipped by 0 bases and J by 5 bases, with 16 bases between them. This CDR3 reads CASSQDELRLRTEAFF. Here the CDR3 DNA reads TGTGCCAGCAGCCAAGATGAGCTCAGGTTGAGAACTGAAGCTTTCTTT.